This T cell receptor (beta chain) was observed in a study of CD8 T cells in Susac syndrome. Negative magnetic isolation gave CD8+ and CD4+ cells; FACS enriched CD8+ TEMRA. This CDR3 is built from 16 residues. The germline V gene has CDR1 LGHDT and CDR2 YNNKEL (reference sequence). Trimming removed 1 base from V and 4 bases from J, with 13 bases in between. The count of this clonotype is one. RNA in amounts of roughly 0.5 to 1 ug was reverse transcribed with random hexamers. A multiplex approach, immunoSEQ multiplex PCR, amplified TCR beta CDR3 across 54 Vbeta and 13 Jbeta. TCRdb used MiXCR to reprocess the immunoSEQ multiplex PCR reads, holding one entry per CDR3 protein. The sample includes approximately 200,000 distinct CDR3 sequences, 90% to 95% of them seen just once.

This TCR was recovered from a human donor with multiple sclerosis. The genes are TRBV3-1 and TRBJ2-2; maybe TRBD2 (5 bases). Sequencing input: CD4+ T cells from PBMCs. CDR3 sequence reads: CASSQAPMAGTGELFF. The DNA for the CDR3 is TGTGCCAGCAGCCAAGCCCCGATGGCGGGCACCGGGGAGCTGTTTTTT.